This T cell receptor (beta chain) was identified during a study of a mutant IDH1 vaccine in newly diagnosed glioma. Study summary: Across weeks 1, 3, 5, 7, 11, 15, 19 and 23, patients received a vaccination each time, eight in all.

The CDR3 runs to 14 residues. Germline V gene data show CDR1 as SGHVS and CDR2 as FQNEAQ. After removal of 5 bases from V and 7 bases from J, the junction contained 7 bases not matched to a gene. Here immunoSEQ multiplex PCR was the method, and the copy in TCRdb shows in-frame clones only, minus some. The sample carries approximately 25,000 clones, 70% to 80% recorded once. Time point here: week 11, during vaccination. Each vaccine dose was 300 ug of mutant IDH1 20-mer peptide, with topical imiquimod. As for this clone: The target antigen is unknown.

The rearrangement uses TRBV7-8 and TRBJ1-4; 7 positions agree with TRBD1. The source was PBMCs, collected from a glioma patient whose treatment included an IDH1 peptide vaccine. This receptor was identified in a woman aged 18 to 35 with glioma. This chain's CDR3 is CASSLEGGSEKLFF. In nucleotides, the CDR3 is TGTGCCAGCAGCCTGGAAGGGGGCAGTGAAAAACTGTTTTTT.